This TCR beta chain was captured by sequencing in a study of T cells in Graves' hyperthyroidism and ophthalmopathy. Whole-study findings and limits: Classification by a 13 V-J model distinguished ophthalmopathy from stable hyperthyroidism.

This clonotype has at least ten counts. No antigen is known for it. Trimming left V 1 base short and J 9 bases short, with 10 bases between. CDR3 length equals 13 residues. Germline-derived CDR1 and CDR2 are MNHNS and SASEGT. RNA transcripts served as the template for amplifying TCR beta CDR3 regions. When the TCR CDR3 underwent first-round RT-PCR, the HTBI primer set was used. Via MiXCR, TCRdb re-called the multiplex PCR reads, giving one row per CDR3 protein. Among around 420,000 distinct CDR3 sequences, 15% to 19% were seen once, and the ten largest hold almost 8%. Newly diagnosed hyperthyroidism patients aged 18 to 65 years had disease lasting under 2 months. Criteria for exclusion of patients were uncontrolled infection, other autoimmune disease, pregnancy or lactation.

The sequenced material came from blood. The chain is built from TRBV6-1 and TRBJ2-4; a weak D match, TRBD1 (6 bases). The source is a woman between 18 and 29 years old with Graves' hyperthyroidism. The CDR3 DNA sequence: TGTGCCAGCAGTGAAGGGACAGCAACCATTCAGTACTTC. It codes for CASSEGTATIQYF.